The clone carrying this TCR beta chain was picked up a small number of times. Its target is unknown. The sample belongs to a study of response to subunit inactivated influenza vaccine. General study findings and limits: Only a handful of new T cells, the authors suggested, are recruited with each seasonal influenza vaccination.

One entry per CDR3 protein, called by TCRdb with MiXCR from the RT-PCR reads. The sample has under 850,000 distinct CDR3 sequences, about 18% seen once; the top ten hold 11%. The CDR3 is made up of 15 amino acids. The V end lost 1 base, the J end lost 5 bases, and 16 bases lay between the germline ends. Germline CDR1 reads SGDLS; CDR2 reads YYNGEE. The source was PBMCs from blood, collected approximately 5 days after vaccination. This clonotype originated in a man in his fifties or sixties who received an inactivated influenza vaccine. J is TRBJ2-7 and V is TRBV9; D gene ambiguous. The CDR3: CASSVSPEHLHEQYF. The CDR3 coding sequence is TGTGCCAGCAGCGTATCGCCGGAACACCTCCACGAGCAGTACTTC.